This T cell receptor (beta chain) stems from a study of cytomegalovirus exposure and HLA in healthy donors. Study results and limitations: Later analysis suggested links between common viral pathogens and several top significant clusters.

PCR primers comprised 60 Vbeta and 13 Jbeta primers. Sequenced by immunoSEQ multiplex PCR; TCRdb stores in-frame clones only, minus some. In the table there are about 170,000 clones, approximately 80% of which are singletons. Trimming shortened V by 3 bases and J by 2 bases, and 7 bases separated the two germline ends. CDR3 length: 12 amino acids. Germline values: CDR1 SQVTM, CDR2 ANQGSEA. Details on this clone: No antigen is known for it.

The sequence was obtained from a boy younger than 10 in good health and CMV-seronegative. V is TRBV29-1 and J is TRBJ1-2; perhaps TRBD1 as D (6 bases). The sequenced material came from PBMCs. CDR3 residues: CSVDQGNYGYTF. CDR3 coding DNA: TGCAGCGTTGATCAGGGGAACTATGGCTACACCTTC.